This T cell receptor (beta chain) appears in the sequencing data of a study of OX40 agonist ivuxolimab in advanced cancers. Study-wide findings and caveats: Among the lowest peripheral clonal expansion occurred in 0.1-3.0 mg/kg partial responders. On average, CD8+ T cells showed a greater number of expanded clones than CD4+.

As for this clone: Its antigen is undetermined.

Measured with immunoSEQ multiplex PCR; TCRdb has only the in-frame clones, and not every one. The sample comprises tens of thousands of clones, 70% to 90% of which are singletons, and less than 12% rests with the top ten. This sample comprised CD4+ or CD8+ T cells sorted from blood, obtained in a trial of the OX40 agonist ivuxolimab. This clonotype was sampled from an adult with an advanced solid tumor such as melanoma, head and neck, liver or kidney cancer.

This chain's CDR3 is CASSFLPTPSTDTQYF. The CDR3 DNA is TGCGCCAGCAGCTTCTTACCCACCCCTAGCACAGATACGCAGTATTTT. The chain uses TRBV5-1 and TRBJ2-3; D remains unclear. V shed 2 bases and J shed 0 bases, with 13 bases lying between them. CDR1 is SGHRS and CDR2 is YFSETQ in the germline V gene. The CDR3 is made up of 16 amino acids.